This T cell receptor (beta chain) comes out of a study of blood T cell repertoires in COVID-19 (TCRdb year 2020). At the level of the whole study: Samples from collaborators originated in the United States, Italy and Spain and spanned both the acute and convalescent phases of COVID-19. Nearly every sample came with metadata listing a de-identified subject ID, COVID-19 status, age in years and sex. Samples came from the ongoing ImmuneRACE study (first 160 participants) plus 1,254 subjects from 6 global collaborators. Where available, HLA class I and class II types were obtained from metadata supplied by the sample provider rather than from assay-based typing. The prospective study material was composed of cDNA or gDNA derived from T cells, B-cell-depleted T cells, or PBMCs. Subjects who had been exposed to COVID-19, were actively infected with it, or had recovered from it provided the deeply sampled blood TCRbeta repertoires that made up the dataset. The repertoires were released in a freely available public database intended as a resource for research on the immune response to SARS-CoV-2. On the study overall, not on this receptor specifically: Clinical and demographic metadata were provided uncurated, with the amount varying by source and participant.

TCRbeta CDR3 regions were amplified from genomic DNA by means of the immunoSEQ Assay, a bias-controlled multiplex PCR. The source study handled its data this way. Within the assay, amplification of reference gene primers was used to estimate how many nucleated cells each sample contained. Sequence reads were collapsed and filtered to measure the absolute abundance of every unique TCRbeta CDR3 rearrangement. For each sample, productive Simpson clonality was calculated as the square root of Simpson's diversity index across productive rearrangements. TCRdb carries this immuneACCESS record with in-frame sequences only. Its versions omit some clonotypes, under half of them owing to an unresolved V gene in the studies checked, with the rest unexplained. V, J and clone size are taken as reported in that table, and D and trimming were inferred from the DNA itself. This sample comprises 300,000 to 400,000 clones, 80% to 90% of them detected only once. Under 3% of the sample lies in the top ten.

Trimming removed 6 bases from V and 0 bases from J, leaving 14 bases between the germline ends. The CDR3 runs 15 residues from the cysteine to the phenylalanine. Only CDR3 DNA remains: 45 bases, in frame from the first base. From a lookup of the germline V gene (reference sequence), CDR1 and CDR2 are MNHEY and SMNVEV. Remarks on this clone: The specificity of this receptor is unknown. Base qualities were left out, and no much larger clone turns up one base away.

One collaborating source in Seattle enrolled patients during active infection and followed them longitudinally through the course of disease. Each collaborating institution followed its own protocols to collect whole blood in K2EDTA tubes. For TCRbeta analysis, collaborator samples were shipped as frozen whole blood, as isolated PBMCs, or as DNA extracted from either sample type. The source is a woman in her sixties or seventies with COVID-19, enrolled during active disease. The sample taken for sequencing was peripheral blood. Recombination linked TRBV27 to TRBJ1-2, and perhaps TRBD1 as D gene, on 6 matching bases. The CDR3 is CASRSTTGANYGYTF. The DNA sequence reads TGTGCCAGCAGATCCACGACAGGAGCTAACTATGGCTACACCTTC.